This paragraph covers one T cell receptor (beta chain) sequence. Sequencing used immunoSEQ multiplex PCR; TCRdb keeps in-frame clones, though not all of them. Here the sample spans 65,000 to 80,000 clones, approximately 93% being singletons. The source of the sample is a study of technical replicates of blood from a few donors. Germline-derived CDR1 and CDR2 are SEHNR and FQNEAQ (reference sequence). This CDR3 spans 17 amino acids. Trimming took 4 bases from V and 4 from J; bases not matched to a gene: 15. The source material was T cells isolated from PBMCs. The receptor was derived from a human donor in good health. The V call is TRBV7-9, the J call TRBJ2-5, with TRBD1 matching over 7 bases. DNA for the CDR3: TGTGCCAGCAGCTCTGGACAGGCAAGAAAGTCTCTAGAGACCCAGTACTTC. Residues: CASSSGQARKSLETQYF. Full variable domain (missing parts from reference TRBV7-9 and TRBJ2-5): DTGVSQNPRHKITKRGQNVTFRCDPISEHNRLYWYRQTLGQGPEFLTYFQNEAQLEKSRLLSDRFSAERPKGSFSTLEIQRTEQGDSAMYLCASSSGQARKSLETQYFGPGTRLLVL.